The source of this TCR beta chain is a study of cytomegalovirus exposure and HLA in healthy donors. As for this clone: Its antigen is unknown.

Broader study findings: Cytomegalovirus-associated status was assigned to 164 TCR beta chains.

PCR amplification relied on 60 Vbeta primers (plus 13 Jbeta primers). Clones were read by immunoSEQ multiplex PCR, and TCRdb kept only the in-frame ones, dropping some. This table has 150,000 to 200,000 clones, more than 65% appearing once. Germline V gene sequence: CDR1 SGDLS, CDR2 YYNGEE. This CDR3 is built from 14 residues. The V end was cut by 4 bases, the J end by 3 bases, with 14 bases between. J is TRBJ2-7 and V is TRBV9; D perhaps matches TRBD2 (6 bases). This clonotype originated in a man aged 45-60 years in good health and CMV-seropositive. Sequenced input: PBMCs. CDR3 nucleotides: TGTGCCAGCAGCCCCAGAAGGGAGGTCTACGAGCAGTACTTC. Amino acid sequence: CASSPRREVYEQYF. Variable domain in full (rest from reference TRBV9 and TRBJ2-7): DSGVTQTPKHLITATGQRVTLRCSPRSGDLSVYWYQQSLDQGLQFLIQYYNGEERAKGNILERFSAQQFPDLHSELNLSSLELGDSALYFCASSPRREVYEQYFGPGTRLTVT.